Listed here is a single T cell receptor (beta chain). The read comes to an end 3 residues before the CDR3 does, leaving the germline J gene to fill in the end. Germline CDR1 is PRHDT and CDR2 is FYEKMQ (reference sequence). This CDR3 spans 14 amino acids. Unmatched junction bases numbered 4, after V lost 2 bases and J lost 4 bases. Measured with immunoSEQ multiplex PCR; TCRdb has only the in-frame clones, and not every one. This specimen shows about 36,000 clones; the ten leading clones hold 1.7%. This sample was taken from a study of T cells in women clearing cervical HPV infection. This chain links TRBV13 with TRBJ2-5, with 7 bases that match TRBD1. The sequencing input was blood buffy coat. This TCR came from a woman between 18 and 70 years old with a cervical HPV16 infection that either progressed to CIN3+ or cleared (not recorded which). This CDR3 reads CASSLKTGRETQYF. The DNA read from the CDR3 is TGTGCCAGCAGCTTAAAGACAGGGCGAGAGACC.